This is a list of T cell receptor beta chains from one sample in a study. In TCRdb, the RT-PCR reads were re-called with MiXCR into one record per CDR3 protein. The repertoire holds hundreds of thousands of distinct CDR3 sequences, with approximately 15% as singletons. Sequencing used memory CD4+ T cells from blood. The receptors come from a female donor in good health, serving as a healthy control. CDR3s include the opening cysteine and the closing phenylalanine or tryptophan. The D gene is left open where the match is weak. Rows give clone size only sometimes, using once, few, many, or a class for an expanded clone.

j_call v_call cdr3_length clone_size d_call cdr3_aa cdr3_nt
TRBJ1-6 TRBV28 12 - - CASSLGDTPLHF TGTGCCAGCAGTTTAGGGGACACACCCCTCCACTTT
TRBJ2-3 TRBV29-1 13 many - CSVEGSNTDTQYF TGCAGCGTTGAGGGCAGCAACACAGATACGCAGTATTTT
TRBJ1-4 TRBV20-1 15 - - CSARDQGPTNEKLFF TGCAGTGCTAGAGATCAGGGGCCAACTAATGAAAAACTGTTTTTT
TRBJ2-3 TRBV6-2/TRBV6-3 14 - - CASRPRTGTDTQYF TGTGCCAGCAGACCTAGGACTGGCACAGATACGCAGTATTTT
TRBJ1-1 TRBV20-1 13 few - CSAKGLPNTEAFF TGCAGTGCGAAAGGGTTGCCGAACACTGAAGCTTTCTTT
TRBJ1-4 TRBV12-3/TRBV12-4 14 many - CASSSGATGEKLFF TGTGCCAGCAGTTCCGGGGCGACGGGTGAAAAACTGTTTTTT
TRBJ2-5 TRBV27 15 - TRBD2 CASSLLGRAWETQYF TGTGCCAGCAGTTTACTCGGGAGGGCGTGGGAGACCCAGTACTTC
TRBJ2-1 TRBV5-1 16 many TRBD2 CASSLGAGVAYNEQFF TGCGCCAGCAGCTTGGGGGCGGGAGTTGCCTACAATGAGCAGTTCTTC
TRBJ2-1 TRBV5-1 16 few TRBD2 CASSPGSGRGIDEQFF TGCGCCAGCAGCCCGGGTAGCGGGAGGGGAATCGATGAGCAGTTCTTC
TRBJ2-7 TRBV9 14 once TRBD1 CASSLRDSTYKQYF TGTGCCAGCAGCCTCCGGGACAGCACCTACAAGCAGTACTTC
TRBJ2-1 TRBV6-2/TRBV6-3 18 - TRBD2 CASSYLALRAGGPPVQFF TGTGCCAGCAGTTACTTGGCCCTCAGAGCGGGGGGCCCCCCAGTGCAGTTCTTC
TRBJ1-2 TRBV20-1 14 few - CSATGRAANYGYTF TGCAGTGCTACCGGGAGGGCGGCTAACTATGGCTACACCTTC
TRBJ1-1 TRBV20-1 11 many - CSANGDSEAFF TGCAGTGCCAATGGGGATTCTGAAGCTTTCTTT
TRBJ2-3 TRBV9 17 - TRBD2 CASSVEVGRVGTDTQYF TGTGCCAGCAGCGTAGAGGTAGGGAGGGTTGGCACAGATACGCAGTATTTT
TRBJ2-3 TRBV6-1 16 - - CASREGGGGNTDTQYF TGTGCCAGCAGGGAAGGGGGGGGCGGGAACACAGATACGCAGTATTTT